Below, 13 T cell receptor beta chains from the same sample are listed, as sequenced in a study of monozygotic twins with inflammatory bowel disease. TCRdb re-called the 5' RACE reads; every CDR3 protein appears as one record, without DNA. Recorded for this sample: some 160,000 distinct CDR3 sequences. Sequenced: blood. The receptors were sampled from a human donor with ulcerative colitis or Crohn's disease, or a healthy co-twin of an affected twin (not recorded which).

The chain carries TRBV5-4 and TRBJ2-3; TCRdb proposes TRBD1, but this gene call is untestable without DNA. The CDR3 has 16 amino acids. Germline lookup yields CDR1 SGHNT and CDR2 YYREEE (reference sequence). The CDR3 sequence is CASSPKRQGVGDTQYF.

The chain combines TRBV5-1 with TRBJ2-5. Germline CDR1 and CDR2: SGHRS and YFSETQ. CDR3 size: 13 residues. Here the CDR3 reads CASSKTRWETQYF.

V is TRBV9 and J is TRBJ2-1. Germline CDR1 reads SGDLS; CDR2 reads YYNGEE. The CDR3 totals 13 residues. The CDR3 here is CASSVEPWNEQFF.

The chain joins TRBV5-4 to TRBJ2-5; the D call from TCRdb, TRBD2, cannot be confirmed without DNA. Looked up from germline, CDR1 is SGHNT and CDR2 is YYREEE (reference sequence). The CDR3 runs to 14 residues. This chain's CDR3 is CASKFGLAKETQYF. Full variable domain (missing parts from reference TRBV5-4 and TRBJ2-5): ETGVTQSPTHLIKTRGQQVTLRCSSQSGHNTVSWYQQALGQGPQFIFQYYREEENGRGNFPPRFSGLQFPNYSSELNVNALELDDSALYLCASKFGLAKETQYFGPGTRLLVL.

The chain links TRBV19 to TRBJ1-5; the D call from TCRdb, TRBD1, cannot be confirmed without DNA. Per germline, CDR1 LNHDA and CDR2 SQIVND (reference sequence). This CDR3 has 19 residues. The CDR3 protein is CASSSLPPGQRSGDQPQHF.

This chain uses TRBV4-1 with TRBJ2-1; TCRdb calls TRBD2, which cannot be checked without DNA. Germline-derived CDR1 and CDR2 are MGHRA and YSYEKL. The CDR3 covers 16 residues. Here the CDR3 reads CASSHLAGVGHNEQFF.

The rearrangement uses TRBV6-1 and TRBJ2-1. CDR1 is MNHNS and CDR2 is SASEGT in the germline V gene. There are 16 residues in the CDR3. The CDR3 reads CASSPTGGRAYNEQFF.

The gene calls are TRBV24-1 and TRBJ2-5; absent DNA, TCRdb's TRBD1 call cannot be checked. Germline V gives CDR1 KGHDR, CDR2 SFDVKD. The CDR3 runs to 12 residues. This CDR3 is CATSSTVGTQYF.

The V gene is TRBV15, the J gene TRBJ1-2; the TCRdb D gene call, TRBD1, has no DNA to confirm it. The germline V gene encodes CDR1 LNHNV and CDR2 YYDKDF (reference sequence). The CDR3 loop spans 14 amino acids. CDR3 region: CATSRDRGSYGYTF.

This chain uses TRBV5-1 with TRBJ1-2; TCRdb returns TRBD1, unconfirmable since there is no DNA. This CDR3 is built from 13 residues. The V gene's germline CDR1 is SGHRS and CDR2 YFSETQ. The CDR3 reads CASSLGPGDGYTF.

This chain links TRBV6-2 or TRBV6-3 with TRBJ2-7. This CDR3 comprises 14 residues. Germline V gene data show CDR1 as MNHEY and CDR2 as SVGEGT. CDR3 protein: CASSSGLLLYEQYF.

This sequence joins TRBV15 and TRBJ2-7. CDR1 and CDR2 from the germline V gene are LNHNV and YYDKDF (reference sequence). This CDR3 has 14 residues. The CDR3 spells CATSRGASLYEQYF.

The rearrangement joins TRBV7-9 to TRBJ2-3; TCRdb designates TRBD2, a call that cannot be tested without DNA. Germline V lookup: CDR1 SEHNR, CDR2 FQNEAQ (reference sequence). There are 14 residues in the CDR3. CDR3 protein: CASSSTRYGDTQYF.